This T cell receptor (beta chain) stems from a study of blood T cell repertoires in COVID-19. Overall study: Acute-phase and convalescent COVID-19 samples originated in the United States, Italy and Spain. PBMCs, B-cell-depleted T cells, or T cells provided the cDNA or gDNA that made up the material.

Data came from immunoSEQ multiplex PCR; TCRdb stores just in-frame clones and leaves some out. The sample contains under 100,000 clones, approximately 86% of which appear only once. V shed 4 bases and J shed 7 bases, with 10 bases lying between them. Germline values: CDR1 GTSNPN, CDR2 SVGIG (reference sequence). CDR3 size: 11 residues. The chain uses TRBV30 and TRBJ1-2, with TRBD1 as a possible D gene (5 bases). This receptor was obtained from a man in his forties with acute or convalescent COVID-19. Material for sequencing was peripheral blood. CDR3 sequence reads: CAWTGKGGYTF. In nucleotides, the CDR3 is TGTGCCTGGACAGGGAAGGGTGGCTACACCTTC. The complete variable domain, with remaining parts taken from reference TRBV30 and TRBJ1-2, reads SQTIHQWPATLVQPVGSPLSLECTVEGTSNPNLYWYRQAAGRGLQLLFYSVGIGQISSEVPQNLSASRPQDRQFILSSKKLLLSDSGFYLCAWTGKGGYTFGSGTRLTVV.